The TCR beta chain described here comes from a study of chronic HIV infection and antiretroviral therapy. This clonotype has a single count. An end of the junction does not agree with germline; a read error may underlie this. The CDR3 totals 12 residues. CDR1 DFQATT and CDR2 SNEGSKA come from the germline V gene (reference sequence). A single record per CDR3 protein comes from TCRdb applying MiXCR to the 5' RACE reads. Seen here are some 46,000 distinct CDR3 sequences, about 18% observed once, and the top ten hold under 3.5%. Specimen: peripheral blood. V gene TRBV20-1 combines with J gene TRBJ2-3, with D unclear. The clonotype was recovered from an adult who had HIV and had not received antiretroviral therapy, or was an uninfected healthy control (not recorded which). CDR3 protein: CSARDEKDTQYF. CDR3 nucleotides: TGCAGTGCGAGAGACGAGAAAGATACGCAGTATTTT.